The 13 T cell receptor beta chains below come from one sample, sequenced in a study of CD4+ T cells in melanoma. This table comes from immunoSEQ multiplex PCR, and its TCRdb copy is limited to in-frame clones, with some not included. The sample comprises about 140,000 clones, about 90% of which are singletons, and less than 2% rests with the top ten. Receptors were obtained from a human donor with melanoma.

The chain links TRBV12-2 to TRBJ1-1. TRBV12-2 is an annotated pseudogene. The CDR3 length is 14 residues. DNA of the CDR3: TGTGCAAGTCGCTTAGTTCACCGACCTAGGGAAGCTTTCTTT. Protein sequence: CASRLVHRPREAFF.

The V gene is TRBV10-1, the J gene TRBJ1-1; D uncertain. In germline, CDR1 is WNHNN, CDR2 SYGVQD (reference sequence). With 3 bases removed from V and 5 bases from J, the gap between germline ends came to 10 bases. The CDR3 is 13 amino acids. CDR3 coding DNA: TGCGCCAGCAGTGATAAGGCGGCAACTGAAGCTTTCTTT. This encodes CASSDKAATEAFF.

The CDR3 loop reads CASSHPGQGVKSYTF. The CDR3 region has the DNA TGCGCCAGCAGCCATCCGGGACAGGGGGTCAAGAGCTACACCTTC. The chain recombines TRBV4-1 with TRBJ1-2; TRBD1 agrees at 11 bases. CDR3 size: 15 residues. Germline CDR1 MGHRA, CDR2 YSYEKL. Germline trimming cut 3 bases from V and 9 bases from J; bases unmatched to any gene: 9.

V and J are TRBV30 and TRBJ2-3; D is possibly TRBD1 or TRBD2 (6 bases each). V lost 1 base, J lost 2 bases, and 13 bases lay in between. The CDR3 totals 15 residues. CDR1 is GTSNPN, CDR2 SVGIG, per germline (reference sequence). Written as DNA, the CDR3 is TGTGCCTGGAGTGAGGGGGGCACCCCCACAGATACGCAGTATTTT. This encodes CAWSEGGTPTDTQYF.

The chain uses TRBV18 and TRBJ2-3; 7 bases line up with TRBD2. Trimming at V came to 4 bases and at J to 1 base, leaving 5 bases not matched to a gene. CDR3 size: 15 residues. The germline gives CDR1 KGHSH, CDR2 LQKENI. CDR3 sequence: CASSQLAAGTDTQYF. The CDR3 nucleotides read TGTGCCAGCTCACAGCTAGCGGCTGGCACAGATACGCAGTATTTT.

This chain connects TRBV6-4 to TRBJ2-1; D may be TRBD2 (5 bases). V lost 1 base to trimming and J lost 7 bases, with 23 bases between them. In germline, CDR1 is MRHNA, CDR2 SNTAGT. The CDR3 has 18 amino acids. CDR3: CASSDFCEGKRPTNEQFF. CDR3 DNA sequence: TGTGCCAGCAGTGACTTCTGTGAGGGCAAACGTCCAACTAATGAGCAGTTCTTC.

Details on this clone: One end of the junction fails to match germline, which may point to a read error. The V and J genes are TRBV28 and TRBJ2-3; 7 positions match TRBD1. The CDR3 covers 13 residues. Germline assignment: CDR1 MDHEN and CDR2 SYDVKM. The CDR3 DNA follows: TGTGCCACCAGTAGGGGGCCGCTGGGTACGCAGTATTTT. It specifies CATSRGPLGTQYF.

This chain links TRBV6-6 with TRBJ1-5; D might be TRBD1 (6 bases). The CDR3 has 14 amino acids. Trimming took off 6 bases at V and 4 bases at J, with 13 bases between the two ends. CDR1 MNHNY and CDR2 SVGAGI come from the germline V gene (reference sequence). In DNA form, the CDR3 reads TGTGCCAGCAGACCACGGCAGGGGAATCAGCCCCAGCATTTT. Translating gives CASRPRQGNQPQHF.

This sequence joins TRBV5-4 and TRBJ1-2; tentative D call: TRBD1 (6 bases). The CDR3 totals 16 residues. Trimming removed 4 bases from V and 3 bases from J, with 19 bases in between. Germline values: CDR1 SGHNT, CDR2 YYREEE (reference sequence). The chain's CDR3 is CASSGGLTGIYYGYTF. As DNA, the CDR3 is TGTGCCAGCAGCGGCGGGTTAACAGGGATTTACTATGGCTACACCTTC.

This clone was detected only once. The gene calls are TRBV9 and TRBJ1-6; D remains unclear. This CDR3 comprises 15 residues. Trimming pared 0 bases from V and 8 bases from J, leaving 12 bases between. From germline, CDR1 is SGDLS and CDR2 YYNGEE. The chain's CDR3 is CASSVATGSDSPLHF. The CDR3 DNA reads as TGTGCCAGCAGCGTAGCAACTGGGTCGGATTCACCCCTCCACTTT.

This chain joins TRBV2 and TRBJ2-5; unclear D gene. Deletions cut 6 bases from V and 1 base from J, with 3 bases between. This CDR3 contains 11 residues. Germline CDR1 SNHLY, CDR2 FYNNEI. The CDR3 DNA sequence: TGTGCCAGCAGGTTCCAAGAGACCCAGTACTTC. This translates into CASRFQETQYF.

CDR3 amino acids: CASSLGGTDRSGANVLTF. As DNA, the CDR3 is TGCGCCAGCAGCTTGGGGGGGACGGACCGCTCTGGGGCCAACGTCCTGACTTTC. The V and J genes are TRBV5-1 and TRBJ2-6; D tentatively reads TRBD1 or TRBD2 (5 bases each). The CDR3 has 18 amino acids. Trimming removed 0 bases at V and 0 bases at J, with 13 bases between. Per germline, CDR1 SGHRS and CDR2 YFSETQ.

The J gene is TRBJ2-1, the V gene TRBV2; D gene ambiguous. V shed 7 bases and J shed 8 bases, with 21 bases lying between them. The V gene's germline CDR1 is SNHLY and CDR2 FYNNEI. The CDR3 consists of 15 residues. The chain's CDR3 is CASIGHYPLSDEQFF. The CDR3, as DNA: TGTGCCAGCATAGGCCACTACCCTCTTTCAGATGAGCAGTTCTTC.